These T cell receptor beta chains were read from a single sample in a study of identical twins. TCRdb used MiXCR to reprocess the 5' RACE reads, holding one entry per CDR3 protein. The repertoire holds about 150,000 distinct CDR3 sequences, with 3.5% as singletons. Sequenced sample: memory T cells sorted from blood. The source of these receptors is a man aged 18 to 30 in good health. Each CDR3 is given with its conserved first and last residue. A D gene is named only where the DNA matches it firmly. The size entry is marked missing in some rows and otherwise reads once, few, many or a size class.

v_call	j_call	d_call	clone_size	cdr3_nt	cdr3_aa
TRBV29-1	TRBJ1-5	NA	many	TGCAGCGTTGCGGTTTCGTCCTATAGCAATCAGCCCCAGCATTTT	CSVAVSSYSNQPQHF
TRBV25-1	TRBJ2-7	TRBD1	many	TGTGACAGGGGTGATGAGCAGGGAGCCTACGAGCAGTACTTC	CDRGDEQGAYEQYF
TRBV15	TRBJ1-2	TRBD1	NA	TGTGCCACCAGCACCCCAAGACAGGGCCACTATGGCTACACCTTC	CATSTPRQGHYGYTF
TRBV7-8	TRBJ1-2	TRBD1	many	TGTGCCAGCAGCTTAGCGCAGGGGGTATACTATGGCTACACCTTC	CASSLAQGVYYGYTF
TRBV3-1	TRBJ2-1	NA	few	TGTGCCAGCAGCCAATCTTTAGTTAATGAGCAGTTCTTC	CASSQSLVNEQFF
TRBV28	TRBJ2-7	NA	many	TGTGCCAGCAGTTCTACAGGGCTCTACGAGCAGTACTTC	CASSSTGLYEQYF
TRBV5-5	TRBJ1-1	NA	many	TGTGCCAGCAGCTTGGACAGGGCCAATGAAGCTTTCTTT	CASSLDRANEAFF
TRBV20-1	TRBJ2-3	NA	many	TGCAGTGCTAGAGGGGGTCAAGATACGCAGTATTTT	CSARGGQDTQYF
TRBV7-8	TRBJ2-1	NA	many	TGTGCCAGCAGCGTAGACTCCGGGACGGGAAAGAAGCAGTTCTTC	CASSVDSGTGKKQFF
TRBV7-6	TRBJ2-1	NA	few	TGTGCCAGCAGCTTAAAGATAGGCGCCGGTGAGCAGTTCTTC	CASSLKIGAGEQFF
TRBV10-3	TRBJ2-1	TRBD2	many	TGTGCCATCAGTGAGTCCCGGACTAGCGGATCCGAGCAGTTCTTC	CAISESRTSGSEQFF
TRBV7-2	TRBJ1-5	NA	NA	TGTGCCAGCAGCTTAGGCTCAGGGGTTGGTAGCAATCAGCCCCAGCATTTT	CASSLGSGVGSNQPQHF
TRBV18	TRBJ1-1	NA	many	TGTGCCAGCTTGCAGGACTTGAACACTGAAGCTTTCTTT	CASLQDLNTEAFF
TRBV11-2	TRBJ2-2	NA	many	TGTGCCAGCAGCTTTAGGACAGTTCGAGAACGGACCGGGGAGCTGTTTTTT	CASSFRTVRERTGELFF
TRBV12-3/TRBV12-4	TRBJ2-2	TRBD2	many	TGTGCCAGCGGGAGGGCGGGATCGAACACCGGGGAGCTGTTTTTT	CASGRAGSNTGELFF
TRBV4-3	TRBJ2-1	TRBD2	many	TGCGCCAGCAGCCGGGGAACTAGCGGGAGGAACAATGAGCAGTTCTTC	CASSRGTSGRNNEQFF
TRBV11-3	TRBJ2-1	NA	few	TGTGCCAGCAGCTTAGATGGTGGCTATGAGCAGTTCTTC	CASSLDGGYEQFF
TRBV20-1	TRBJ2-2	TRBD2	NA	TGCAGTGCTAGAGATGGTCGCGGGAGGGGGGGGACCGGGGAGCTGTTTTTT	CSARDGRGRGGTGELFF
TRBV11-2	TRBJ1-1	NA	NA	TGTGCCAGCAGCTTTGCGTTTCAGAGAAACACTGAAGCTTTCTTT	CASSFAFQRNTEAFF
TRBV10-3	TRBJ2-5	NA	many	TGTGCCATCAGTGGTGGACCGGGACAAACGAGAGAGACCCAGTACTTC	CAISGGPGQTRETQYF
TRBV2	TRBJ2-5	NA	many	TGTGCCAGCAGCAAACTTAAGGAGACCCAGTACTTC	CASSKLKETQYF
TRBV5-5	TRBJ2-4	NA	many	TGTGCCAGCAGCTCGACACCGGGACTCCTAGCCAAAAACATTCAGTACTTC	CASSSTPGLLAKNIQYF
TRBV6-5	TRBJ1-5	NA	NA	TGTGCCAGCTCAGGAAAGAACCAGCCCCAGGATTTT	CASSGKNQPQDF
TRBV7-9	TRBJ2-3	TRBD1	NA	TGTGCCAGCAGCTCCCGGGACAGCCATTATACGCAGTATTTT	CASSSRDSHYTQYF
TRBV12-3/TRBV12-4	TRBJ1-6	NA	many	TGTGCCAGCAGCCCTTTCGGGGGGGCGCAGCCATCACCCCTCCACTTT	CASSPFGGAQPSPLHF
TRBV7-2	TRBJ2-2	NA	many	TGTGCCAGCAGCAAACAAGGGACCTTGAACACCGGGGAGCTGTTTTTT	CASSKQGTLNTGELFF
TRBV19	TRBJ2-3	NA	few	TGTGCCAGCAGAGCGGGAGATACGCAGTATTTT	CASRAGDTQYF
TRBV20-1	TRBJ2-1	TRBD2	many	TGCAGTGCTAGAGATCAGAGCCTAGCGGGAGTAAGTGAGCAGTTCTTC	CSARDQSLAGVSEQFF
TRBV3-1	TRBJ1-3	NA	many	TGTGCCAGCAGCCAAGGATCTCTAGTGATCTCTGGAAACACCATATATTTT	CASSQGSLVISGNTIYF
TRBV29-1	TRBJ2-1	TRBD1	many	TGCAGCTCGAGACAGGGGGCAAGCAATGAGCAGTTCTTC	CSSRQGASNEQFF
TRBV5-5	TRBJ2-3	NA	many	TGTGCCAGCAGCCCCTCTATCCCCCTGAGCACAGATACGCAGTATTTT	CASSPSIPLSTDTQYF
TRBV20-1	TRBJ1-6	TRBD1	many	TGCAGTGCTAGGACAGGGTCCATTAATTCACCCCTCCACTTT	CSARTGSINSPLHF
TRBV6-5	TRBJ1-5	NA	many	TGTGCCAGCAGTTACTCGGGCGACAGCCACTATAGCAATCAGCCCCAGCATTTT	CASSYSGDSHYSNQPQHF
TRBV20-1	TRBJ2-3	TRBD2	many	TGCAGTGCTAGACCACTAGCGGACGGATTAACAGATACGCAGTATTTT	CSARPLADGLTDTQYF
TRBV27	TRBJ2-3	NA	many	TGTGCCAGCAGCCCGCTTATACGGGCTTTCACAGATACGCAGTATTTT	CASSPLIRAFTDTQYF
TRBV9	TRBJ2-1	NA	many	TGTGCCAGCAGCACCAGGACAGATCATGAGCAGTTCTTC	CASSTRTDHEQFF
TRBV6-1	TRBJ2-2	NA	many	TGTGCCAGCACCCCCCGGATCTCCCCAACCGGGGAGCTGTTTTTT	CASTPRISPTGELFF
TRBV6-2/TRBV6-3	TRBJ2-3	NA	many	TGTGCCAGCACGGGTTCGGGAGCTGGCACAGATACGCAGTATTTT	CASTGSGAGTDTQYF
TRBV4-3	TRBJ2-2	NA	many	TGCGCCAGCAGCCTAGGAGGCGGAAACACCGGGGAGCTGTTTTTT	CASSLGGGNTGELFF
TRBV12-3/TRBV12-4	TRBJ2-2	NA	many	TGTGCCAGCAGTTTTTCAACGGGGTCCGGGGAGCTGTTTTTT	CASSFSTGSGELFF
TRBV6-5	TRBJ2-3	NA	many	TGTGCCAGCAGTTACTCGCCCCAGTACACAGATACGCAGTATTTT	CASSYSPQYTDTQYF
TRBV29-1	TRBJ1-3	TRBD1	many	TGCAGCATCTCCGACAGGGCCGCAAACACCATATATTTT	CSISDRAANTIYF
TRBV14	TRBJ2-7	NA	NA	TGTGCCAGCAGCCAAGGGACCGAGTACGAGCAGTACTTC	CASSQGTEYEQYF
TRBV27	TRBJ1-1	NA	NA	TGTGCCAGCAGTTCCCTCTCCCGGGTGGGGACTGAAGCTTTCTTT	CASSSLSRVGTEAFF
TRBV7-8	TRBJ1-4	TRBD1	many	TGTGCCAGCAGCTCGACAGGGGAGAATGAAAAACTGTTTTTT	CASSSTGENEKLFF
TRBV18	TRBJ2-1	NA	many	TGTGCCAGCTCAGGGGGACTCTCTGTCCATGAGCAGTTCTTC	CASSGGLSVHEQFF
TRBV5-1	TRBJ2-5	NA	many	TGCGCCAGCAGCTCCCAGACAACCCAAGAGACCCAGTACTTC	CASSSQTTQETQYF
TRBV12-3/TRBV12-4	TRBJ2-4	NA	many	TGTGCCAGCAGGTCGGGGTGGAGGGACATTCAGTACTTC	CASRSGWRDIQYF
TRBV6-1	TRBJ2-7	NA	few	TGTGCCAGCAGTAGGGGGGCAGGCTACGAGCAGTACTTC	CASSRGAGYEQYF
TRBV6-1	TRBJ1-2	NA	many	TGTGCCAGCAGTGGGGAGAGAACAGGCTTCTATGGCTACACCTTC	CASSGERTGFYGYTF
TRBV4-1	TRBJ2-7	TRBD1	many	TGCGCCAGCAGCCAATATGACGGCGGGACAGGGGCCGAGCAGTACTTC	CASSQYDGGTGAEQYF
TRBV20-1	TRBJ2-1	TRBD1	many	TGCAGTGCTAGAGATAAGGGGGCGAATTCCTACAATGAGCAGTTCTTC	CSARDKGANSYNEQFF
TRBV4-3	TRBJ1-6	NA	many	TGCGCCAGCAGCCATCAGGGTTCACCCCTCCACTTT	CASSHQGSPLHF